A single sample gave rise to the 30 T cell receptor beta chains below, sequenced in a study of T cells after yellow fever vaccination. TCRdb processed the 5' RACE reads anew with MiXCR; each CDR3 protein has one entry. The table records 400,000 or so distinct CDR3 sequences, approximately 19% of them present only once. This specimen was PBMCs, taken before the yellow fever booster vaccination. The receptor set was obtained from a man between 18 and 29 years old who received the YFV17D yellow fever vaccine.

The chain joins TRBV7-9 to TRBJ1-1; D not certain. CDR1 and CDR2 from the germline V gene are SEHNR and FQNEAQ (reference sequence). V was pared by 7 bases and J by 8 bases, with 11 bases between. CDR3 length: 11 amino acids. CDR3 in DNA: TGTGCCAGCACCAACCTTAACGAAGCTTTCTTT. Its protein is CASTNLNEAFF.

Concerning this clonotype: Relative to the germline gene, one junction end is altered; a read error may explain this. CDR3: CASSTALFDQETQYF. CDR3 nucleotide sequence: TGCGCCAGCAGCACGGCCCTTTTCGACCAGGAGACCCAGTACTTC. The rearrangement uses TRBV5-1 and TRBJ2-5, with D unresolved. The CDR3 contains 15 residues. The germline CDR1 and CDR2 sequences are SGHRS and YFSETQ.

The chain uses TRBV6-6 and TRBJ1-2, with D maybe TRBD1 (6 bases). V lost 10 bases and J 7 bases, leaving 19 bases between the germline ends. Germline V lookup: CDR1 MNHNY, CDR2 SVGAGI (reference sequence). This CDR3 is built from 13 residues. The CDR3 loop is CATTNGGGSGYTF. As DNA, the CDR3 is TGTGCCACCACGAACGGGGGGGGCTCTGGCTACACCTTC.

The V and J genes are TRBV5-1 and TRBJ2-4, with no clear D. This CDR3 comprises 14 residues. Trimming shortened V by 4 bases and J by 1 base, and 9 bases separated the two germline ends. Germline V gene data show CDR1 as SGHRS and CDR2 as YFSETQ. CDR3 in DNA: TGCGCCAGCAGCGTGGACCCGGCCAAAAACATTCAGTACTTC. Its protein product is CASSVDPAKNIQYF.

This clonotype has only a few counts. The V gene is TRBV20-1, the J gene TRBJ1-1; TRBD1 matches 9 bases. The CDR3 extends over 15 amino acids. Germline V gene sequence: CDR1 DFQATT, CDR2 SNEGSKA (reference sequence). The trim removed 6 bases at V and 1 base at J, leaving 9 bases unmatched. CDR3 nucleotides: TGCAGTGCAAGGCCGGGACAGGGTGGGAACACTGAAGCTTTCTTT. Amino acids: CSARPGQGGNTEAFF.

Only a few counts were recorded for this clonotype. The rearrangement uses TRBV6-5 and TRBJ2-3, with 11 bases aligning to TRBD2. The CDR3 runs to 12 residues. CDR1 MNHEY and CDR2 SVGAGI come from the germline V gene. The junction had 7 bases not matched to a gene; V was cut back by 6 bases and J by 14 bases. The CDR3 loop reads CASSPGLAGLYF. The CDR3 DNA is TGTGCCAGCAGCCCCGGACTAGCGGGTTTGTATTTT.

This chain connects TRBV29-1 to TRBJ2-3, with 8 bases matching TRBD1. The CDR3 is 17 amino acids. In germline, CDR1 is SQVTM, CDR2 ANQGSEA. The ends lost 6 bases at V and 4 bases at J; junction bases unmatched: 18. The CDR3 spells CSVQPTAQGAGSDTQYF. In DNA, the CDR3 is TGCAGCGTGCAGCCTACCGCGCAGGGGGCAGGTTCAGATACGCAGTATTTT.

This clonotype was detected a few times. The rearrangement joins TRBV4-1 to TRBJ2-7; the match to TRBD1 covers 8 bases. The CDR3 runs 14 residues. Germline V gene data show CDR1 as MGHRA and CDR2 as YSYEKL. V gave up 1 base and J gave up 6 bases; unmatched junction bases: 5. DNA for the CDR3: TGCGCCAGCAGCCAAGGACAGGGGCGTCCCGAGCAGTACGTC. Encoded protein: CASSQGQGRPEQYV.

The chain combines TRBV7-2 with TRBJ1-1; D may be TRBD1 (6 bases). The CDR3 is 16 amino acids. Trimming removed 3 bases from V and 6 bases from J, with 20 bases in between. Germline V gene lookup returns CDR1 SGHTA and CDR2 FQGNSA. The CDR3, as DNA: TGTGCCAGCAGCTTTGGGGCGCAGGGGATCAGGGCTGAAGCTTTCTTT. Its translation is CASSFGAQGIRAEAFF.

The rearrangement joins TRBV20-1 to TRBJ1-2, with D tentatively TRBD1 (5 bases). CDR1 is DFQATT and CDR2 is SNEGSKA in the germline V gene (reference sequence). V lost 3 bases to trimming and J lost 7 bases, with 18 bases between them. The CDR3 runs 14 residues. CDR3 residues: CSASTPAGLFGYTF. DNA for the CDR3: TGCAGTGCTAGCACGCCGGCAGGGCTCTTTGGCTACACCTTC.

At least ten counts were recorded for this clonotype. V is TRBV24-1 and J is TRBJ2-5; maybe TRBD1 (5 bases). This CDR3 has 17 amino acids. The V gene's germline CDR1 is KGHDR and CDR2 SFDVKD. V lost 0 bases and J lost 2, with 15 bases in between. CDR3 coding DNA: TGTGCCACCAGTGATTTGCGGCAGGGCGATGCACAAGAGACCCAGTACTTC. Amino acid sequence: CATSDLRQGDAQETQYF.

This clonotype was counted between two and nine times. This chain joins TRBV10-1 and TRBJ1-2; perhaps TRBD1 as D (5 bases). Germline assignment: CDR1 WNHNN and CDR2 SYGVQD (reference sequence). Trimming took off 1 base at V and 7 bases at J, with 22 bases between the two ends. The length of the CDR3 is 17 residues. The CDR3 nucleotides read TGCGCCAGCAGTGAGTTTAGGACAATCAACACTCAGCGTGGCTACACCTTC. Translating it yields CASSEFRTINTQRGYTF.

In its sample, this clonotype was seen a few times. The J gene is TRBJ1-5, the V gene TRBV4-1; D unresolved. Germline V gene data show CDR1 as MGHRA and CDR2 as YSYEKL. Trimming removed 2 bases from V and 6 bases from J, with 11 bases in between. The CDR3 extends over 14 amino acids. This CDR3 reads CASSQNGGSQPQHF. Written as DNA, the CDR3 is TGCGCCAGCAGCCAAAACGGCGGGAGTCAGCCCCAGCATTTT.

This clonotype was seen only a few times. J is TRBJ2-1 and V is TRBV12-3 or TRBV12-4, with 10 bases fitting TRBD1. Trimming at V came to 6 bases and at J to 9 bases, leaving 8 bases not matched to a gene. The CDR3 consists of 14 residues. As DNA, the CDR3 is TGTGCCAGCAGGCCCGGGACAGGGGATATTGAGCAGTTCTTC. It yields the protein CASRPGTGDIEQFF.

The CDR3 loop is CASSYSPRQALHF. The CDR3 DNA reads TGTGCCAGCAGTTACTCCCCACGTCAGGCCCTCCACTTT. The genes are TRBV6-2 or TRBV6-3 and TRBJ1-6; D is ambiguous. Germline V gene data show CDR1 as MNHEY and CDR2 as SVGEGT. The CDR3 is 13 amino acids. V lost 0 bases to trimming and J lost 14 bases, with 11 bases between them.

The V and J genes are TRBV29-1 and TRBJ1-2, with D perhaps TRBD1 (6 bases). V lost 7 bases and J lost 4, with 22 bases in between. Germline V gene lookup returns CDR1 SQVTM and CDR2 ANQGSEA. This CDR3 contains 15 residues. The CDR3, as DNA: TGCAGCGACCTCGACAGGACGGTCAGTTCCTATGGCTACACCTTC. Translating gives CSDLDRTVSSYGYTF. The complete variable domain, with remaining parts taken from reference TRBV29-1 and TRBJ1-2, reads SAVISQKPSRDICQRGTSLTIQCQVDSQVTMMFWYRQQPGQSLTLIATANQGSEATYESGFVIDKFPISRPNLTFSTLTVSNMSPEDSSIYLCSDLDRTVSSYGYTFGSGTRLTVV.

The chain has TRBV7-9 and TRBJ2-2, with 7 bases lining up with TRBD2. This CDR3 has 13 residues. V shed 3 bases, J shed 7 bases, and the junction held 2 bases outside the gene matches. In germline, CDR1 is SEHNR, CDR2 FQNEAQ (reference sequence). The DNA of the CDR3 is TGTGCCAGCAGCTTCGGGGGGAACGGGGAGCTGTTTTTT. Translating gives CASSFGGNGELFF.

In this sample, this clonotype turned up many times. The J gene is TRBJ2-2, the V gene TRBV5-1, with D unclear. CDR3 size: 13 residues. V was cut by 6 bases and J by 1 base, with 7 bases left in between. The germline V gene encodes CDR1 SGHRS and CDR2 YFSETQ. This CDR3 is CASKVGNTGELFF. In nucleotides, the CDR3 is TGCGCCAGCAAGGTGGGGAACACCGGGGAGCTGTTTTTT.

The chain is built from TRBV7-8 and TRBJ2-1; unclear D gene. Germline assignment: CDR1 SGHVS and CDR2 FQNEAQ. The CDR3 consists of 16 residues. V lost 1 base and J lost 3, with 13 bases in between. Written as DNA, the CDR3 is TGTGCCAGCAGCTTAGTTCTTTTAGGAGACTACAATGAGCAGTTCTTC. Its protein product is CASSLVLLGDYNEQFF.

The chain recombines TRBV10-3 with TRBJ2-2; D might be TRBD1 (6 bases). Germline CDR1 reads ENHRY; CDR2 reads SYGVKD. CDR3 length equals 12 residues. V lost 3 bases and J 13 bases, leaving 12 bases between the germline ends. The CDR3 spells CAISDTGFRLFF. CDR3 sequence (DNA): TGTGCCATCAGTGACACAGGGTTTCGGCTGTTTTTT.

J is TRBJ2-5 and V is TRBV27; 10 bases fit TRBD2. Germline trimming cut 6 bases from V and 5 bases from J; bases unmatched to any gene: 3. Per the germline V gene, CDR1 is MNHEY and CDR2 is SMNVEV (reference sequence). The CDR3 is 13 residues long. CDR3 nucleotide sequence: TGTGCCAGCAGGCTAGCGGGGGCGGAGACCCAGTACTTC. This translates into CASRLAGAETQYF.

The chain is built from TRBV11-2 and TRBJ2-2; TRBD1 matches 9 bases. CDR1 and CDR2 (germline): SGHAT, FQNNGV. The CDR3 sequence is 15 residues long. J was trimmed by 7 bases and V by 8 bases; bases with no gene match: 11. The CDR3 nucleotides are TGTGCCAGCGCCCCTTTACAGGGGGCGAACGGGGAGCTGTTTTTT. This encodes CASAPLQGANGELFF.

This chain links TRBV12-3 or TRBV12-4 with TRBJ2-7; 7 bases line up with TRBD1. The CDR3 consists of 14 residues. Losses at the gene ends were 5 bases for V and 1 base for J; bases not matched to a gene: 5. CDR3 bases: TGTGCCAGCAGTCCCGGGACAGCGTCCTACGAGCAGTACTTC. Amino acid sequence: CASSPGTASYEQYF.

Only a few counts were recorded for this clonotype. The chain joins TRBV6-2 or TRBV6-3 to TRBJ2-7; D may correspond to TRBD1 or TRBD2 (6 bases each). The CDR3 covers 16 residues. V lost 5 bases and J 2 bases, leaving 19 bases between the germline ends. CDR1 MNHEY and CDR2 SVGEGT come from the germline V gene. The CDR3 DNA sequence: TGTGCCAGCAGTCCTGCGTCCGGACAGCGGGCCTACGAGCAGTACGTC. As protein: CASSPASGQRAYEQYV.

The table lists this clonotype with a few counts. The chain has TRBV18 and TRBJ2-7, with 8 bases identical to TRBD1. This CDR3 comprises 14 residues. The junction had 6 bases not matched to a gene; V was cut back by 3 bases and J by 5 bases. CDR1 is KGHSH and CDR2 is LQKENI in the germline V gene. CDR3 sequence (DNA): TGTGCCAGCTCACCCGGTCAGGGGGCCAACGAGCAGTACGTC. Amino acid sequence: CASSPGQGANEQYV.

The chain links TRBV5-6 to TRBJ2-1, with TRBD2 matching 9 bases. The germline gives CDR1 SGHDT, CDR2 YYEEEE. V was clipped by 0 bases and J by 3 bases; unmatched bases: 10. The CDR3 is 18 residues long. The CDR3 region is CASSLEASGAYDYNEQFF. The CDR3 DNA sequence: TGTGCCAGCAGCTTGGAAGCTAGCGGGGCCTATGACTACAATGAGCAGTTCTTC.

This clonotype was seen ten or more times. The rearrangement uses TRBV7-9 and TRBJ2-7; tentatively, D is TRBD2 (6 bases). This CDR3 comprises 16 residues. From germline, CDR1 is SEHNR and CDR2 FQNEAQ (reference sequence). The V gene lost 5 bases and the J gene lost 6 bases, with 23 bases spanning the gap. In DNA form, the CDR3 reads TGTGCCAGCAGCCCCCTAGGCTTGAGGGGAGGATTCGAGCAGTACTTC. It translates to CASSPLGLRGGFEQYF.

The chain recombines TRBV2 with TRBJ2-1, with D unresolved. From germline, CDR1 is SNHLY and CDR2 FYNNEI. The CDR3 is 15 residues long. With 9 bases removed from V and 6 bases from J, the gap between germline ends came to 21 bases. CDR3 residues: CARRAASYLSNEQFF. The DNA for the CDR3 is TGTGCCAGAAGGGCGGCTTCCTACTTGAGCAATGAGCAGTTCTTC.

This clonotype appeared once. The rearrangement joins TRBV11-3 to TRBJ1-1; the D gene is possibly TRBD1 (6 bases). This CDR3 contains 18 residues. V was clipped by 6 bases and J by 5 bases, with 28 bases between them. The V gene's germline CDR1 is SGHNT and CDR2 YENEEA. The CDR3 reads CASSRSPRDTGLGTEAFF. The CDR3 nucleotides read TGTGCCAGCAGTCGTAGCCCCCGGGACACAGGGCTGGGAACTGAAGCTTTCTTT.

The chain recombines TRBV5-1 with TRBJ2-1; maybe TRBD1 (6 bases). The CDR3 has 12 amino acids. Trimming took 1 base from V and 15 from J, leaving 14 bases between them. Germline CDR1 is SGHRS and CDR2 is YFSETQ. The CDR3 here is CASSLNRDNWFF. The CDR3 nucleotides read TGCGCCAGCAGCTTGAACAGGGACAATTGGTTCTTC.